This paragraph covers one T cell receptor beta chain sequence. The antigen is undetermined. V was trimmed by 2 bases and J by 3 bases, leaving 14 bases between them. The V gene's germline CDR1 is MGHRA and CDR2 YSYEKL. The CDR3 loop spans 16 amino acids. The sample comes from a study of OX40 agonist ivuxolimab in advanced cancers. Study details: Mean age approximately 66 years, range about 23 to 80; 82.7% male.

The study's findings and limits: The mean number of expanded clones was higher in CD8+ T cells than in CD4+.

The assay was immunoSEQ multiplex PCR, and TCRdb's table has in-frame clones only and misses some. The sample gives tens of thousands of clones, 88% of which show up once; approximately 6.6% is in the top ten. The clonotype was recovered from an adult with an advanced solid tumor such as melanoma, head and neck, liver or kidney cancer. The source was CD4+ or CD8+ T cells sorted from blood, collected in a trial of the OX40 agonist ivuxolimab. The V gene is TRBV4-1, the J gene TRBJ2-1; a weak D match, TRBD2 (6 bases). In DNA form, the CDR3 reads TGCGCCAGCAGCCAAATAGGACTACAGTTCTACAATGAGCAGTTCTTC. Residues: CASSQIGLQFYNEQFF.